Below are 18 T cell receptor beta chains sequenced from a single sample in a study of blood T cell repertoires in COVID-19. Measured with immunoSEQ multiplex PCR; TCRdb has only the in-frame clones, and not every one. The sample includes 180,000 or so clones, roughly 86% of them seen just once. The sample was peripheral blood. These receptors were collected from a man in his sixties or seventies with acute or convalescent COVID-19.

V usage is TRBV23-1 and J usage is TRBJ2-1, with a possible D match to TRBD2 (6 bases). TRBV23-1 is an open reading frame whose function is uncertain. The CDR3 has 12 amino acids. V gave up 6 bases and J gave up 5 bases, with 8 bases separating them. CDR3 protein: CASRTSDNEQFF. DNA of the CDR3: TGCGCCAGCAGGACTAGTGACAATGAGCAGTTCTTC.

The rearrangement joins TRBV30 to TRBJ2-3; TRBD1 matches 7 bases. The ends lost 5 bases at V and 6 bases at J; junction bases unmatched: 2. The CDR3 consists of 11 residues. Germline lookup yields CDR1 GTSNPN and CDR2 SVGIG (reference sequence). CDR3 loop: CAWGTADTQYF. The CDR3 DNA sequence: TGTGCCTGGGGGACAGCCGATACGCAGTATTTT.

The chain carries TRBV24-1 and TRBJ2-7; D unresolved. The CDR3 runs to 11 residues. Germline V CDR1 and CDR2: KGHDR, SFDVKD. V lost 6 bases and J 6 bases, leaving 8 bases between the germline ends. The CDR3: CATSLNREQYF. CDR3 bases: TGTGCCACCAGTCTAAATCGCGAGCAGTACTTC.

The V and J genes are TRBV6-1 and TRBJ2-3; TRBD2 matches at 7 bases. CDR3 length: 15 residues. V gave up 2 bases and J gave up 4 bases; unmatched junction bases: 6. Germline V lookup: CDR1 MNHNS, CDR2 SASEGT. CDR3 nucleotide sequence: TGTGCCAGCAGTGAATATGCGGGAGTGGCAGATACGCAGTATTTT. Translation gives CASSEYAGVADTQYF.

The chain employs TRBV5-4 and TRBJ1-5; 9 bases are a match to TRBD1. J lost 5 bases, V lost 3 bases, and 3 bases had no gene match. The germline V gene encodes CDR1 SGHNT and CDR2 YYREEE (reference sequence). This CDR3 has 14 residues. The CDR3 nucleotides read TGTGCCAGCAGCTACGACAGGGGGGATCAGCCCCAGCATTTT. This translates into CASSYDRGDQPQHF. Drawing the rest from reference TRBV5-4 and TRBJ1-5, the complete variable domain is ETGVTQSPTHLIKTRGQQVTLRCSSQSGHNTVSWYQQALGQGPQFIFQYYREEENGRGNFPPRFSGLQFPNYSSELNVNALELDDSALYLCASSYDRGDQPQHFGDGTRLSIL.

V is TRBV5-5 and J is TRBJ1-5, with a weak D call TRBD1 (6 bases). Trimming took 1 base from V and 2 from J, leaving 10 bases between them. This CDR3 contains 15 residues. Germline V gives CDR1 SGHKS, CDR2 YYEKEE (reference sequence). CDR3 protein: CASSLTGSGNQPQHF. As DNA, the CDR3 is TGTGCCAGCAGCTTGACAGGGAGTGGCAATCAGCCCCAGCATTTT.

The chain carries TRBV6-5 and TRBJ1-5; TRBD1 agrees at 8 bases. Germline V lookup: CDR1 MNHEY, CDR2 SVGAGI. The CDR3 sequence is 12 residues long. V shed 7 bases, J shed 5 bases, and the junction held 1 base outside the gene matches. CDR3 in amino acids: CASKQGDQPQHF. The CDR3 nucleotides read TGTGCCAGCAAACAGGGGGATCAGCCCCAGCATTTT.

The chain has TRBV6-1 and TRBJ1-2; 7 nucleotides align to TRBD1. Germline assignment: CDR1 MNHNS and CDR2 SASEGT. With V trimmed by 3 bases and J by 0 bases, 7 bases remained unmatched. The CDR3 length is 16 residues. CDR3 sequence reads: CASSELGQRANYGYTF. The CDR3 DNA sequence: TGTGCCAGCAGTGAGTTGGGACAGCGAGCTAACTATGGCTACACCTTC.

The chain is built from TRBV10-3 and TRBJ2-5; no firm D call. Germline V CDR1 and CDR2: ENHRY, SYGVKD. Trimming stripped 2 bases from V and 4 bases from J, with 11 bases between. This CDR3 has 14 amino acids. This CDR3 reads CAISERGIIETQYF. The DNA of the CDR3 is TGTGCCATCAGTGAGCGCGGCATTATAGAGACCCAGTACTTC.

The chain carries TRBV27 and TRBJ2-1; 8 positions match TRBD1. The CDR3 runs 15 residues. After removal of 3 bases from V and 4 bases from J, the junction contained 5 bases not matched to a gene. Germline CDR1 and CDR2: MNHEY and SMNVEV (reference sequence). The CDR3, as DNA: TGTGCCAGCAGTTTCGCCAGGGGGCTATACAATGAGCAGTTCTTC. Its protein is CASSFARGLYNEQFF.

The rearrangement links TRBV6-1 to TRBJ1-2; 7 positions match TRBD1. Trimming cost V 3 bases and J 2 bases; bases outside gene matches: 6. CDR3 length equals 15 residues. Looked up from germline, CDR1 is MNHNS and CDR2 is SASEGT. The CDR3 loop is CASSEPGTDNYGYTF. The CDR3 DNA follows: TGTGCCAGCAGTGAGCCTGGGACAGACAACTATGGCTACACCTTC.

The chain uses TRBV7-2 and TRBJ1-3; D perhaps matches TRBD1 (5 bases). The CDR3 sequence is 16 residues long. CDR1 SGHTA and CDR2 FQGNSA come from the germline V gene. V shed 7 bases and J shed 3 bases, with 19 bases lying between them. The CDR3 reads CASTTAEAGLGNTIYF. The CDR3 coding sequence is TGTGCCAGCACTACGGCAGAGGCAGGGCTTGGAAACACCATATATTTT.

The rearrangement uses TRBV12-3 or TRBV12-4 and TRBJ1-6; D uncertain. The germline V and J ends were trimmed by 3 bases and 10 bases, with 10 bases remaining between them. The length of the CDR3 is 13 residues. The CDR3 spells CASSLLAGSPLHF. Here the CDR3 DNA reads TGTGCCAGCAGTTTGTTGGCCGGGTCACCCCTCCACTTT.

This clone was found once. The chain recombines TRBV28 with TRBJ2-5; tentative D call: TRBD1 (5 bases). The CDR3 spans 16 residues. V lost 4 bases and J 3 bases, leaving 18 bases between the germline ends. Germline V CDR1 and CDR2: MDHEN, SYDVKM. The CDR3 loop is CASSSNPQEPKETQYF. For the CDR3, the DNA is TGTGCCAGCAGTTCTAACCCACAGGAGCCTAAAGAGACCCAGTACTTC.

CDR3 bases: TGTGCCAGCAGCTTGGGGACAGGGGTGTACCAAGAGACCCAGTACTTC. This translates into CASSLGTGVYQETQYF. The chain has TRBV7-9 and TRBJ2-5; 10 positions match TRBD1. V gave up 3 bases and J gave up 0 bases; unmatched junction bases: 4. Germline V gives CDR1 SEHNR, CDR2 FQNEAQ (reference sequence). The length of the CDR3 is 16 residues.

The chain has TRBV2 and TRBJ1-1; TRBD1 is a possible D gene (5 bases). CDR1 is SNHLY, CDR2 FYNNEI, per germline. This CDR3 has 12 residues. The V end was cut by 6 bases, the J end by 5 bases, with 10 bases between. CDR3 sequence: CASRDGGTEAFF. The CDR3 DNA reads TGTGCCAGCAGGGATGGGGGGACTGAAGCTTTCTTT.

The rearrangement uses TRBV10-1 and TRBJ2-7; 8 bases line up with TRBD1. Germline lookup yields CDR1 WNHNN and CDR2 SYGVQD (reference sequence). The CDR3 runs 13 residues. Trimming removed 5 bases from V and 11 bases from J; junction bases left unmatched: 11. CDR3 residues: CASSPYTTGQEYF. As DNA, the CDR3 is TGCGCCAGCAGTCCCTACACCACGGGACAGGAGTACTTC.

The chain recombines TRBV5-1 with TRBJ1-4, with TRBD1 matching over 11 bases. CDR1 is SGHRS, CDR2 YFSETQ, per germline. V lost 2 bases, J lost 10 bases, and 4 bases stayed unmatched. This CDR3 spans 14 amino acids. CDR3 loop: CASSFGQGAGKLFF. CDR3 sequence (DNA): TGCGCCAGCAGCTTCGGACAGGGGGCTGGAAAACTGTTTTTT.